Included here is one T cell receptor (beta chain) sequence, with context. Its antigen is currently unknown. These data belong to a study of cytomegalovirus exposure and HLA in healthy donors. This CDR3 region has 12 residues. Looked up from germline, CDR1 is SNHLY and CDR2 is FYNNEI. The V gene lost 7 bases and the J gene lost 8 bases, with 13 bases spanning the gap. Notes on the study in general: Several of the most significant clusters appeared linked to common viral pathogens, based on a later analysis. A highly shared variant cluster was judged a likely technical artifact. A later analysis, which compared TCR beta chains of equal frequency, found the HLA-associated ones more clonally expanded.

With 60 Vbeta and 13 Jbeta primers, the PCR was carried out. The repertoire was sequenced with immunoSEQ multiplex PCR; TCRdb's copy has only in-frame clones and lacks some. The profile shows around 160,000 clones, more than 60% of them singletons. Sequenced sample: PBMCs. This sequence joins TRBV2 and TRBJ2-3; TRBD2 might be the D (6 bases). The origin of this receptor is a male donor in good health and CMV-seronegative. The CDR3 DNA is TGTGCCAGCACGGGGGACGACGGTACGCAGTATTTT. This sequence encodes CASTGDDGTQYF.